The sequence of this T cell receptor beta chain was determined in a study of spatial heterogeneity in lung cancer. In its sample, this clonotype is medium-sized. Antigen: not known. Little can be read into the size of this beta chain, an off-target read in a library designed for alpha chains. Study conclusions and caveats: Counts that tracked tumor mutation counts were those of expanded intratumoral alpha and beta TCRs.

Germline-derived CDR1 and CDR2 are SGHNT and YYREEE (reference sequence). The CDR3 sequence is 16 residues long. V trimming: 1 base; J trimming: 4 bases; junction bases outside the gene matches: 9. Specified time point: sample taken at primary tumor resection. TCRdb independently ran MiXCR on the 5' RACE reads; one entry per CDR3 protein. The sample contains about 3,600 distinct CDR3 sequences, about 15% of which appear only once. The clonotype originates from a female donor with early-stage non-small cell lung cancer. Sequenced material: lung tumor tissue, taken at surgery. The chain joins TRBV5-4 to TRBJ1-2; 8 bases align to TRBD1. The CDR3 protein is CASSLFEGQGVYGYTF. The DNA for the CDR3 is TGTGCCAGCAGCTTGTTCGAAGGACAGGGCGTCTATGGCTACACCTTC.